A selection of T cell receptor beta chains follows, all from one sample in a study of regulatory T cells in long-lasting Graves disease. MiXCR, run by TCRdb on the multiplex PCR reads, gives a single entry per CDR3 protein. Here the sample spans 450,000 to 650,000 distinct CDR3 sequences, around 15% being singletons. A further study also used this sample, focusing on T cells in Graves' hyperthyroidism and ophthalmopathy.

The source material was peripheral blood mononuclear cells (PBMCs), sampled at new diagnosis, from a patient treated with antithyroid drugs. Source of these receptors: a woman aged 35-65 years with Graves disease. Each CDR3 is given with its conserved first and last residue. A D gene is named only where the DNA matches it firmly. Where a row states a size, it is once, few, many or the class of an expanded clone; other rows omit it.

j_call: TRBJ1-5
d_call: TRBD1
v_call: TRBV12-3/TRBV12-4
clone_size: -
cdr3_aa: CASRKSRQGIQPQHF
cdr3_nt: TGTGCCAGCAGGAAGTCAAGACAGGGGATCCAGCCCCAGCATTTT

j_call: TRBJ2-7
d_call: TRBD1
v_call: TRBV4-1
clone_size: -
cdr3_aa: CASSQDGTGAYEQYF
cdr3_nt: TGCGCCAGCAGCCAAGATGGGACAGGAGCCTACGAGCAGTACTTC

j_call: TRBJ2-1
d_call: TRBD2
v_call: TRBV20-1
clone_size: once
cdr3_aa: CSARPSSGGPYNEQFF
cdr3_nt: TGCAGTGCTAGACCATCTAGCGGGGGCCCCTACAATGAGCAGTTCTTC

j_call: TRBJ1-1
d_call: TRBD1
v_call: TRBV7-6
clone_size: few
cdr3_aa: CASSTGQMNTEAFF
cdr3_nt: TGCGCCAGCAGCACGGGACAGATGAACACTGAAGCTTTCTTT

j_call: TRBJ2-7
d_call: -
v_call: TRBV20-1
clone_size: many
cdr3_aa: CSARDPYGGSSYEQYF
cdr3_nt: TGCAGTGCTAGAGATCCGTACGGCGGAAGCTCCTACGAGCAGTACTTC

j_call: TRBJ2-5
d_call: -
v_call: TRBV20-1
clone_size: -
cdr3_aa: CSAREQETQYF
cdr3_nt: TGCAGTGCTAGAGAGCAAGAGACCCAGTACTTC

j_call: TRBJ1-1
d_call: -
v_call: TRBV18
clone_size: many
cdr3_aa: CASSPRDGRRTEAFF
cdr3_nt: TGTGCCAGCTCTCCTAGGGACGGCCGGAGGACTGAAGCTTTCTTT

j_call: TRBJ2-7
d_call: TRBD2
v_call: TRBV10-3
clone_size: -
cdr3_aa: CAISSGTSGVSEQYF
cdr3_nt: TGTGCCATCAGCTCCGGGACTAGCGGGGTAAGCGAGCAGTACTTC

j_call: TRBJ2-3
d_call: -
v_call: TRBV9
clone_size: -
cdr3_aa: CASSVAQGRWDTQYF
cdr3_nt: TGTGCCAGCAGCGTAGCCCAGGGGAGGTGGGATACGCAGTATTTT

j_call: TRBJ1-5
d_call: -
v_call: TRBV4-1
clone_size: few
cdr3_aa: CASSQVGENQPQHF
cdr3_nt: TGCGCCAGCAGCCAAGTTGGCGAAAATCAGCCCCAGCATTTT

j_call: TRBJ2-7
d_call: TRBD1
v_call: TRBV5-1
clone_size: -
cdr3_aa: CASSPPDRGIHEQYF
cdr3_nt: TGCGCCAGCAGCCCCCCGGACAGGGGGATCCACGAGCAGTACTTC

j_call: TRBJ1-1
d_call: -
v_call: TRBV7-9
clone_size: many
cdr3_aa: CASRRPPTGKNTEAFF
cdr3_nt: TGTGCCAGCAGACGTCCACCGACGGGAAAGAACACTGAAGCTTTCTTT

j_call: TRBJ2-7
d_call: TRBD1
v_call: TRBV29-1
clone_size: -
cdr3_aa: CSVKGDPDRVAYEQYF
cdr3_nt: TGCAGCGTTAAGGGGGATCCGGACAGGGTGGCCTACGAGCAGTACTTC

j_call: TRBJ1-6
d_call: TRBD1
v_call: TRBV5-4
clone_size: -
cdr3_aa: CASSLLGTGGYNSPLHF
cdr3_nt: TGTGCCAGCAGCCTATTGGGGACAGGGGGCTATAATTCACCCCTCCACTTT

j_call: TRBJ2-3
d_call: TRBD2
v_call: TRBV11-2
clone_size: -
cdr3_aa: CASSRTSGGAGSDTQYF
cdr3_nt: TGTGCCAGCAGCCGTACTAGCGGGGGGGCCGGGTCAGATACGCAGTATTTT

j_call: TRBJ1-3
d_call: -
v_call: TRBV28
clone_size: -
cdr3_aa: CASSSLDSLSGNTIYF
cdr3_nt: TGTGCCAGCAGTTCCTTGGACAGCCTCTCTGGAAACACCATATATTTT

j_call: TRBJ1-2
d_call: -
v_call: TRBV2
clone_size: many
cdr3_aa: CASSAGRSELNYGYTF
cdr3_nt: TGTGCCAGCAGTGCGGGGAGGAGTGAACTAAACTATGGCTACACCTTC

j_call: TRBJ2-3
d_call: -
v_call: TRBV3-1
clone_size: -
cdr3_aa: CASGARPTDTQYF
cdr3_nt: TGTGCCAGCGGGGCGCGCCCCACAGATACGCAGTATTTT

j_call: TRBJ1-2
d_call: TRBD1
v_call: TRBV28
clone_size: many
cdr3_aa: CASSTQGQGIGGYTF
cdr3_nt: TGTGCCAGCAGTACCCAGGGACAGGGGATAGGTGGCTACACCTTC

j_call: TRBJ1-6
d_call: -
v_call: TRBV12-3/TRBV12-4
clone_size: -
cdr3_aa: CASSLGDPSSYNSPLHF
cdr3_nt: TGTGCCAGCAGTTTAGGGGACCCGAGCTCCTATAATTCACCCCTCCACTTT

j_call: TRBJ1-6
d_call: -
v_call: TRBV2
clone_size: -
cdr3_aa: CASSRKSPNSPLHF
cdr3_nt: TGTGCCAGCAGTAGAAAGAGCCCTAATTCACCCCTCCACTTT

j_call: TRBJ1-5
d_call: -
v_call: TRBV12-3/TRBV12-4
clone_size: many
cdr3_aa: CASSPATGQTSSNQPQHF
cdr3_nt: TGTGCCAGCAGTCCGGCTACAGGACAGACAAGTAGCAATCAGCCCCAGCATTTT

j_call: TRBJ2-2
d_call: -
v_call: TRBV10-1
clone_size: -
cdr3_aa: CASHGGVGGELFF
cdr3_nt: TGCGCCAGCCACGGGGGCGTCGGCGGGGAGCTGTTTTTT

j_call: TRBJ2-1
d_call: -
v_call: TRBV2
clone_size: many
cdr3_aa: CASTINEQFF
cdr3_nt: TGTGCCAGCACTATCAATGAGCAGTTCTTC

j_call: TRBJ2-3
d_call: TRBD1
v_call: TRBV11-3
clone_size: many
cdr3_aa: CASSLGDRVLTEDTQYF
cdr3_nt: TGTGCCAGCAGCTTAGGGGACAGGGTGCTGACGGAAGATACGCAGTATTTT

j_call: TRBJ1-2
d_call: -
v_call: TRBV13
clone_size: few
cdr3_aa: CASSVAMGGYTF
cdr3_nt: TGTGCCAGCAGCGTAGCTATGGGTGGCTACACCTTC

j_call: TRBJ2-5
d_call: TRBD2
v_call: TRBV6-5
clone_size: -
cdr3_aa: CASSYATSGETQYF
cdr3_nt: TGTGCCAGCAGTTACGCCACTAGCGGGGAGACCCAGTACTTC

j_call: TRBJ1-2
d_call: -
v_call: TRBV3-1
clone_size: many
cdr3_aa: CASSQEEKGGGYTF
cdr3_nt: TGTGCCAGCAGCCAAGAGGAGAAGGGTGGTGGCTACACCTTC

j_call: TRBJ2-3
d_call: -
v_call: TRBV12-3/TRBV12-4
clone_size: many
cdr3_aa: CASSPTGWADTQYF
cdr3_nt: TGTGCCAGCAGCCCGACAGGCTGGGCAGATACGCAGTATTTT

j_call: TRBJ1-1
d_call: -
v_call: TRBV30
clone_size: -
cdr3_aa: CAWTGLSNTEAFF
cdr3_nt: TGTGCCTGGACGGGGCTCTCGAACACTGAAGCTTTCTTT

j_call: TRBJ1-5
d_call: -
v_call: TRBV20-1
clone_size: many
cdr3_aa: CSARAGTGNQPQHF
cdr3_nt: TGCAGTGCTAGAGCCGGGACCGGCAATCAGCCCCAGCATTTT

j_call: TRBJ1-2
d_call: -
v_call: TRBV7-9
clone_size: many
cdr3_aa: CASTNREGYTF
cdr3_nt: TGTGCCAGCACCAACAGAGAAGGCTACACCTTC

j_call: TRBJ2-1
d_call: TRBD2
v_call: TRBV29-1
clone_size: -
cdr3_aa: CSPGLAYEQFF
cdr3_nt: TGCAGCCCGGGACTAGCCTATGAGCAGTTCTTC

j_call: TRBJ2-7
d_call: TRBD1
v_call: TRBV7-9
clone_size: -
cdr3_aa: CASSHRTGAGTYEQYF
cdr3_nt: TGTGCCAGCAGCCATCGAACAGGGGCCGGGACCTACGAGCAGTACTTC

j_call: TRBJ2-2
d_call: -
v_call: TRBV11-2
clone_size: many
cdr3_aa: CASSLPRARLELFF
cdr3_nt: TGTGCCAGCAGCTTACCGCGGGCTAGGCTGGAGCTGTTTTTT

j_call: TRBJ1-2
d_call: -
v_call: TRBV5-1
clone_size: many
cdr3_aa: CASSLERQGYGYTF
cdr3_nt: TGCGCCAGCAGCTTGGAGAGGCAGGGCTATGGCTACACCTTC

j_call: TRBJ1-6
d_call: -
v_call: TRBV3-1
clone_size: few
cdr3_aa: CASSQVGGSFSSPLHF
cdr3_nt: TGTGCCAGCAGCCAAGTCGGTGGGTCTTTCTCTTCACCCCTCCACTTT

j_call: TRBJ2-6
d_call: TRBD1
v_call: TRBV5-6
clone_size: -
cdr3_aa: CASSAPGTDLSGANVLTF
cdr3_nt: TGTGCCAGCAGCGCGCCCGGGACAGACCTCTCTGGGGCCAACGTCCTGACTTTC

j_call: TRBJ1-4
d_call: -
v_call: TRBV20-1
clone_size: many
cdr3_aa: CSAFWGTADGVNEKLFF
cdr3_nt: TGCAGTGCTTTTTGGGGGACCGCGGACGGAGTAAATGAAAAACTGTTTTTT

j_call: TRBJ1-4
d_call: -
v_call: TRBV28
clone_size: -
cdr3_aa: CASSLLGVKLFF
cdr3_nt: TGTGCCAGCAGTTTATTGGGGGTAAAACTGTTTTTT

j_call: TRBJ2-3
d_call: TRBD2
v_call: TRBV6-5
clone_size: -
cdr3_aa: CASSFDSGGSTDTQYF
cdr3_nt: TGTGCCAGCAGTTTCGATAGCGGGGGGAGCACAGATACGCAGTATTTT

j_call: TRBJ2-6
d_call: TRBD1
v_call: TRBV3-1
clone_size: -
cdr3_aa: CASSWTGRASGANVLTF
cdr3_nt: TGTGCCAGCAGCTGGACAGGTCGTGCCTCTGGGGCCAACGTCCTGACTTTC

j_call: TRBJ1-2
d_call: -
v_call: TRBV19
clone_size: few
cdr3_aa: CASSISRQNYGYTF
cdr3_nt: TGTGCCAGTAGTATAAGCCGGCAGAACTATGGCTACACCTTC

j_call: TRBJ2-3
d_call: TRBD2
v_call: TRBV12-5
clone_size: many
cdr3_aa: CASGLSSGGTDTQYF
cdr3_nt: TGTGCTAGTGGTTTGTCTAGCGGGGGCACAGATACGCAGTATTTT

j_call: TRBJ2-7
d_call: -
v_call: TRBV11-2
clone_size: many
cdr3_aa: CASSLDRDDYEQYF
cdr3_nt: TGTGCCAGCAGCTTAGACCGGGACGACTACGAGCAGTACTTC

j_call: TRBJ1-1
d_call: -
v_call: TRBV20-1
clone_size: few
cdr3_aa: CSATGLAEAFF
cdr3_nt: TGCAGTGCCACGGGTCTGGCTGAAGCTTTCTTT

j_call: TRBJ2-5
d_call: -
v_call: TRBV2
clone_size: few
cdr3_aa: CASIRMPSAETQYF
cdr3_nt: TGTGCCAGCATCCGAATGCCCAGCGCGGAGACCCAGTACTTC

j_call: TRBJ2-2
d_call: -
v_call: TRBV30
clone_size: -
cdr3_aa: CAWRRLLNTGELFF
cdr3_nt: TGTGCCTGGAGAAGACTCCTAAACACCGGGGAGCTGTTTTTT

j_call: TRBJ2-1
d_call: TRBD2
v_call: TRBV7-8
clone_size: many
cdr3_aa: CASSLAGGFSSYNEQFF
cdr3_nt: TGTGCCAGCAGCTTAGCGGGGGGGTTTAGCTCCTACAATGAGCAGTTCTTC

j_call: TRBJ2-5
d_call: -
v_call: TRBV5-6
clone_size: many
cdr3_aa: CASSYWTDQETQYF
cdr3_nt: TGTGCCAGCAGCTATTGGACGGATCAAGAGACCCAGTACTTC

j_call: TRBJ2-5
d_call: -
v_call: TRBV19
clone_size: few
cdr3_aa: CASTRPGEETQYF
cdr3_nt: TGTGCCAGTACTCGACCGGGGGAAGAGACCCAGTACTTC

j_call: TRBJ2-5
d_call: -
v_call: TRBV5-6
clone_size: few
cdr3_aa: CASSPRRSGKETQYF
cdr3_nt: TGTGCCAGCAGCCCACGCCGTTCAGGGAAAGAGACCCAGTACTTC

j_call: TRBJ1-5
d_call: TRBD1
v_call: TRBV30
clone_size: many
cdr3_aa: CAWSTQGAGNQPQHF
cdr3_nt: TGTGCCTGGAGTACACAGGGGGCCGGCAATCAGCCCCAGCATTTT

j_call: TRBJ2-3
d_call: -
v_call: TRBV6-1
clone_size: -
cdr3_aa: CASSALSGVTDTQYF
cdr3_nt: TGTGCCAGCAGTGCGCTGAGCGGCGTAACAGATACGCAGTATTTT

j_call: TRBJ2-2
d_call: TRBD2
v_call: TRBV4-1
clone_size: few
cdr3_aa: CASSQDQGLTTTGELFF
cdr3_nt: TGCGCCAGCAGCCAAGACCAGGGACTAACGACGACCGGGGAGCTGTTTTTT

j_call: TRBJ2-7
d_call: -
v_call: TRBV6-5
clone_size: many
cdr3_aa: CASSYPPLRASSYEQYF
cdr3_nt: TGTGCCAGCAGTTACCCTCCCCTGCGGGCAAGCTCCTACGAGCAGTACTTC

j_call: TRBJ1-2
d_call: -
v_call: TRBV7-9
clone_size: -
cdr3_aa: CASSFQPGAGNGYTF
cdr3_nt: TGTGCCAGCAGCTTCCAACCTGGGGCAGGGAATGGCTACACCTTC